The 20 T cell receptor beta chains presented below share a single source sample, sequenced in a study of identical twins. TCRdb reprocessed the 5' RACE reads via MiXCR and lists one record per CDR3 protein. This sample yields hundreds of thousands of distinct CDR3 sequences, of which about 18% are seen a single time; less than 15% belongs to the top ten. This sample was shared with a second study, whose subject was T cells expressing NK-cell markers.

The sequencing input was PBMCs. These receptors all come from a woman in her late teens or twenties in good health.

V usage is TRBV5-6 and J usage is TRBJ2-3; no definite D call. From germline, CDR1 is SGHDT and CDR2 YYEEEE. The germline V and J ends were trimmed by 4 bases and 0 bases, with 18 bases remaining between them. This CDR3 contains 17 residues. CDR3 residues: CASSPGRAPLSTDTQYF. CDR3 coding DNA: TGTGCCAGCAGCCCGGGCAGAGCACCACTTAGCACAGATACGCAGTATTTT.

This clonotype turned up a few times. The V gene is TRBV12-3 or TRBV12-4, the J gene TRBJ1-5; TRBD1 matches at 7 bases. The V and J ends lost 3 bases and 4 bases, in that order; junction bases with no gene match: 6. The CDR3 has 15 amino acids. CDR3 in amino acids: CASSLGGQLNQPQHF. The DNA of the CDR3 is TGTGCCAGCAGTTTGGGGGGACAGTTAAATCAGCCCCAGCATTTT.

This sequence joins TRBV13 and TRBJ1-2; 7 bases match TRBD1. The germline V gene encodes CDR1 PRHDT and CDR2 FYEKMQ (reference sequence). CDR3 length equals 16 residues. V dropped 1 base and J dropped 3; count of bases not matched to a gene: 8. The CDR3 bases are TGTGCCAGCAGCTTAGTTCGAACAGGGGAGGACTATGGCTACACCTTC. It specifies CASSLVRTGEDYGYTF.

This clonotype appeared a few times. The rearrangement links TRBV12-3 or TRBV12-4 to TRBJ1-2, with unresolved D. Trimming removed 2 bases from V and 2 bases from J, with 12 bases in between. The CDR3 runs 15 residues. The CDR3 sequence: CASSLFIPGNYGYTF. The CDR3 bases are TGTGCCAGCAGTTTATTCATCCCAGGAAACTATGGCTACACCTTC.

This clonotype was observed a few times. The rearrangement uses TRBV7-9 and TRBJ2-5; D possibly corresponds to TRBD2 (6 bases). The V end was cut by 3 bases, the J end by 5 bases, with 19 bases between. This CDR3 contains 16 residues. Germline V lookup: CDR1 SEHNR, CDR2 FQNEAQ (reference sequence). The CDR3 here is CASSFAMGLQGETQYF. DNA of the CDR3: TGTGCCAGCAGCTTTGCCATGGGACTGCAAGGGGAGACCCAGTACTTC.

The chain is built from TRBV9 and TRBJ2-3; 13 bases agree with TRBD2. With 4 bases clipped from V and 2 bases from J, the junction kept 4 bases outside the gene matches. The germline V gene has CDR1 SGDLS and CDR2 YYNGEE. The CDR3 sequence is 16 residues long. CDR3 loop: CASSKGLAGHTDTQYF. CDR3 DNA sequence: TGTGCCAGCAGCAAGGGACTAGCGGGACACACAGATACGCAGTATTTT.

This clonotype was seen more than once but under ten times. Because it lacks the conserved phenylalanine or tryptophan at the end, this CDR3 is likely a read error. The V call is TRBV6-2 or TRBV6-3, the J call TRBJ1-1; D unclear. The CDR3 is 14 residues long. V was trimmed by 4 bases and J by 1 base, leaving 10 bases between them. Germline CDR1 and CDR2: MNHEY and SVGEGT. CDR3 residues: CASSSNQWNTEAFS. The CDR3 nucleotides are TGTGCCAGCAGTTCAAACCAGTGGAACACTGAAGCTTTCTCT.

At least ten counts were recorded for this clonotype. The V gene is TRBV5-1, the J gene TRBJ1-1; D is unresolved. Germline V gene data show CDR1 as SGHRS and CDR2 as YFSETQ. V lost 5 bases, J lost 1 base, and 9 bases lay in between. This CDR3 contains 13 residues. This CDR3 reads CASSGGGNTEAFF. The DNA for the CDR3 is TGCGCCAGCAGTGGAGGCGGGAACACTGAAGCTTTCTTT.

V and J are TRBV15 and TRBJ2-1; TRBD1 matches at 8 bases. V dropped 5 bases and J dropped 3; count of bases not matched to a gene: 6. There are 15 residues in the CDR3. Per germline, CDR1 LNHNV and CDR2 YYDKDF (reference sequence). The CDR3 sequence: CATSLDRGIYNEQFF. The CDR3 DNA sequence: TGTGCCACCAGCCTTGACAGGGGTATCTACAATGAGCAGTTCTTC.

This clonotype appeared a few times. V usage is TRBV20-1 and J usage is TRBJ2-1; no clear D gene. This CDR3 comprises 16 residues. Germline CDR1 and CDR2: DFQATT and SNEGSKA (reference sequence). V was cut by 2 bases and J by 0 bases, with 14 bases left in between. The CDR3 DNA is TGCAGTGCTAGAAGGCCGCGCCAGAGCTCCTACAATGAGCAGTTCTTC. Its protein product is CSARRPRQSSYNEQFF.

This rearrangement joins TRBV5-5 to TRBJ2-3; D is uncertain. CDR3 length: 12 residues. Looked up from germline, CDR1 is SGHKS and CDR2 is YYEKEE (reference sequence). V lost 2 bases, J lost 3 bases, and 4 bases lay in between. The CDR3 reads CASSFETDTQYF. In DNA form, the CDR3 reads TGTGCCAGCAGCTTCGAGACAGATACGCAGTATTTT.

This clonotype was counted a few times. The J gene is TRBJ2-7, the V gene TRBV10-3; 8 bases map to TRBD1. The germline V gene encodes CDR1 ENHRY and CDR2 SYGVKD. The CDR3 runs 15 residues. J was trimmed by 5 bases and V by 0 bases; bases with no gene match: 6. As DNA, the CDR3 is TGTGCCATCAGTGAGTCAGGACAGGGTAATAACGAGCAGTACTTC. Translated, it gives CAISESGQGNNEQYF.

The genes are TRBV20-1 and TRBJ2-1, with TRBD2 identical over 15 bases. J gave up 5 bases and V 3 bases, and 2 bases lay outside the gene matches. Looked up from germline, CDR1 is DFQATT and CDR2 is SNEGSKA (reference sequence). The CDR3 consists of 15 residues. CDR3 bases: TGCAGTGCTAGGGGACTAGCGGGAGGAAACAATGAGCAGTTCTTC. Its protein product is CSARGLAGGNNEQFF.

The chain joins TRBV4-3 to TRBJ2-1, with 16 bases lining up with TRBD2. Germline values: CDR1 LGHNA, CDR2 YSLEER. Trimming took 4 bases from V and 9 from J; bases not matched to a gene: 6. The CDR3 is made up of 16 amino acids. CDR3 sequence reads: CASSLGTSGRAGEQFF. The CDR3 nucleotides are TGCGCCAGCAGCCTAGGGACTAGCGGGAGGGCCGGTGAGCAGTTCTTC.

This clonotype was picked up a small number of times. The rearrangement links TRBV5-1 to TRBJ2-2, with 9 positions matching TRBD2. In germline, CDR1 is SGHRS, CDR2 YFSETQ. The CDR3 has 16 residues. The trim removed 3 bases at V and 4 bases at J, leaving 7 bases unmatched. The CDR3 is CASSSGVAGVTGELFF. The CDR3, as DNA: TGCGCCAGCAGCTCCGGAGTAGCGGGAGTCACCGGGGAGCTGTTTTTT.

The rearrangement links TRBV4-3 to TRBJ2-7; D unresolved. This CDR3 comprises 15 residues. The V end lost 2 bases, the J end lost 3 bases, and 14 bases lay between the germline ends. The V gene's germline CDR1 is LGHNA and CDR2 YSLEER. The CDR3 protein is CASSQSVQAHYEQYF. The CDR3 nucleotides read TGCGCCAGCAGCCAAAGTGTCCAGGCGCACTACGAGCAGTACTTC.

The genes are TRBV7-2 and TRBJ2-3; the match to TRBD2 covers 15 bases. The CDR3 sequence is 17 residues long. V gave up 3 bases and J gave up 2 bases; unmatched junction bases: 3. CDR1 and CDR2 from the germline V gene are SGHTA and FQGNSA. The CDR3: CASSLGLAGGITDTQYF. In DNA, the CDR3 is TGTGCCAGCAGCTTGGGACTAGCGGGAGGAATCACAGATACGCAGTATTTT.

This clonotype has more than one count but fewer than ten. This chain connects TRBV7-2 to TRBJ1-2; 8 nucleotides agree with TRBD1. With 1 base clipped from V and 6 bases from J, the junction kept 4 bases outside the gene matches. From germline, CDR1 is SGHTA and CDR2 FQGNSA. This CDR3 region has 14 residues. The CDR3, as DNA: TGTGCCAGCAGCTTAGGGACAGGGCAGGATGGCTACACCTTC. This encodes CASSLGTGQDGYTF.

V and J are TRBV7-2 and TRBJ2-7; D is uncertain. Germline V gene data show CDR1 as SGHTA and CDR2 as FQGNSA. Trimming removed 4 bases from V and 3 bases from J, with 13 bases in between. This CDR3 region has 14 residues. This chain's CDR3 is CASSSRTDNYEQYF. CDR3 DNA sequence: TGTGCCAGCAGCTCCAGGACGGATAACTACGAGCAGTACTTC. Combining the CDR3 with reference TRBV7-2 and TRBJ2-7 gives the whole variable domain GAGVSQSPSNKVTEKGKDVELRCDPISGHTALYWYRQSLGQGLEFLIYFQGNSAPDKSGLPSDRFSAERTGGSVSTLTIQRTQQEDSAVYLCASSSRTDNYEQYFGPGTRLTVT.

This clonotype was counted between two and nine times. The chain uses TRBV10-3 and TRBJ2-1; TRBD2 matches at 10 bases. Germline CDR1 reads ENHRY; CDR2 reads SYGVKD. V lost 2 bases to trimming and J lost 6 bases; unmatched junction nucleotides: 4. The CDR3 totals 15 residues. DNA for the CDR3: TGTGCCATCAGTGAGGGACTAGCGGACGGCAATGAGCAGTTCTTC. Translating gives CAISEGLADGNEQFF.